These T cell receptor beta chains were read from a single sample in a study of T cell responses to AZD1222 COVID-19 vaccine. Clones were sequenced by immunoSEQ multiplex PCR, and TCRdb holds only the in-frame ones, with some missing. The sample has fewer than 180,000 clones; more than 85% are singletons. The sample in question was peripheral blood, obtained 28 days after the second AZD1222 dose. The source of these receptors is an adult who received the AZD1222 COVID-19 vaccine. CDR3s include the opening cysteine and the closing phenylalanine or tryptophan. The order of the fields is CDR3 length, D gene, clone size, J gene, V gene, CDR3 protein, CDR3 DNA. D genes are given only for firm matches. A row's size may be missing; if present it is once, few, many or a size class.

length: 15
D: .
size: .
J: TRBJ1-2
V: TRBV19
CDR3: CASTFMGGSGYGYTF
DNA: TGTGCCAGTACCTTCATGGGAGGGTCAGGGTATGGCTACACCTTC

length: 16
D: TRBD2
size: once
J: TRBJ2-2
V: TRBV4-2
CDR3: CASSQETSGNTGELFF
DNA: TGTGCCAGCAGCCAAGAAACTAGCGGCAACACCGGGGAGCTGTTTTTT

length: 13
D: .
size: .
J: TRBJ2-7
V: TRBV27
CDR3: CASSLGQPYEQYF
DNA: TGTGCCAGCAGTTTAGGACAGCCCTACGAGCAGTACTTC

length: 15
D: TRBD2
size: .
J: TRBJ2-1
V: TRBV7-2
CDR3: CASSTGLAGYNEQFF
DNA: TGTGCCAGCAGCACCGGACTAGCGGGATACAATGAGCAGTTCTTC

length: 17
D: .
size: .
J: TRBJ2-5
V: TRBV28
CDR3: CASSSVRDPGFVETQYF
DNA: TGTGCCAGCAGTTCGGTCCGGGACCCAGGCTTTGTAGAGACCCAGTACTTC

length: 16
D: TRBD2
size: .
J: TRBJ2-7
V: TRBV4-1
CDR3: CASSQETYGLAGEQYF
DNA: TGCGCCAGCAGCCAAGAAACTTATGGACTAGCGGGAGAGCAGTACTTC

length: 14
D: .
size: .
J: TRBJ2-2
V: TRBV5-4
CDR3: CASSLGGVTGELFF
DNA: TGTGCCAGCAGCTTAGGGGGAGTCACCGGGGAGCTGTTTTTT

length: 14
D: TRBD1
size: .
J: TRBJ1-5
V: TRBV6-2/TRBV6-3
CDR3: CASSNDRGDQPQHF
DNA: TGTGCCAGCAGTAACGACAGGGGGGATCAGCCCCAGCATTTT

length: 16
D: .
size: .
J: TRBJ2-1
V: TRBV25-1
CDR3: CASSPPLGPYNNEQFF
DNA: TGTGCCAGCAGTCCCCCCCTCGGTCCATACAACAATGAGCAGTTCTTC

length: 15
D: TRBD1
size: few
J: TRBJ1-1
V: TRBV10-2
CDR3: CASSYKHRGSTEAFF
DNA: TGCGCCAGCAGTTACAAGCACAGGGGGAGCACTGAAGCTTTCTTT

length: 15
D: .
size: .
J: TRBJ2-3
V: TRBV6-5
CDR3: CASSTQMTSTDTQYF
DNA: TGTGCCAGCAGCACACAGATGACTAGCACAGATACGCAGTATTTT

length: 14
D: .
size: .
J: TRBJ1-2
V: TRBV5-8
CDR3: CASSLEGRSYGYTF
DNA: TGTGCCAGCAGCTTGGAGGGACGGAGCTATGGCTACACCTTC

length: 11
D: .
size: .
J: TRBJ1-1
V: TRBV12-3/TRBV12-4
CDR3: CASRKGVEAFF
DNA: TGTGCCAGCAGGAAGGGAGTTGAAGCTTTCTTT

length: 17
D: TRBD2
size: .
J: TRBJ2-7
V: TRBV10-2
CDR3: CASTRTGVAGGTYEQYF
DNA: TGCGCCAGCACCCGAACGGGAGTAGCGGGAGGAACCTACGAGCAGTACTTC

length: 15
D: .
size: .
J: TRBJ2-3
V: TRBV19
CDR3: CASSNQDRQMDTQYF
DNA: TGTGCCAGTAGTAATCAAGACAGGCAGATGGATACGCAGTATTTT

length: 14
D: TRBD1
size: .
J: TRBJ1-2
V: TRBV11-3
CDR3: CASSPDRQGYGYTF
DNA: TGTGCCAGCAGCCCCGATCGACAGGGGTATGGCTACACCTTC

length: 14
D: TRBD1
size: .
J: TRBJ1-5
V: TRBV29-1
CDR3: CSAGGQGDGQPQHF
DNA: TGCAGCGCCGGAGGACAGGGGGACGGACAGCCCCAGCATTTT

length: 15
D: TRBD2
size: .
J: TRBJ2-7
V: TRBV4-3
CDR3: CASSQAWTSGYEQYF
DNA: TGCGCCAGCAGCCAAGCGTGGACTAGCGGCTACGAGCAGTACTTC

length: 12
D: .
size: .
J: TRBJ1-2
V: TRBV24-1
CDR3: CATSDDRGGYTF
DNA: TGTGCCACCAGTGATGACAGAGGCGGCTACACCTTC

length: 12
D: .
size: .
J: TRBJ1-3
V: TRBV29-1
CDR3: CSVGDPKNTIYF
DNA: TGCAGCGTTGGGGACCCCAAAAACACCATATATTTT

length: 14
D: TRBD2
size: .
J: TRBJ2-1
V: TRBV9
CDR3: CASSGSGRYNEQFF
DNA: TGTGCCAGCAGCGGTAGCGGGAGGTACAATGAGCAGTTCTTC

length: 13
D: TRBD1
size: .
J: TRBJ2-7
V: TRBV29-1
CDR3: CSARQGGSYEQYF
DNA: TGCAGCGCCAGACAGGGTGGATCCTACGAGCAGTACTTC

length: 14
D: .
size: .
J: TRBJ1-2
V: TRBV10-3
CDR3: CAISESVGDYGYTF
DNA: TGTGCCATCAGTGAGTCGGTAGGGGACTATGGCTACACCTTC

length: 14
D: .
size: .
J: TRBJ2-3
V: TRBV7-2
CDR3: CASSLRQSTDTQYF
DNA: TGTGCCAGCAGCTTACGCCAGAGCACAGATACGCAGTATTTT

length: 15
D: .
size: once
J: TRBJ1-5
V: TRBV7-9
CDR3: CASSLGDGSNQPQHF
DNA: TGTGCCAGCAGCTTGGGAGACGGCAGCAATCAGCCCCAGCATTTT

length: 15
D: TRBD1
size: .
J: TRBJ2-7
V: TRBV6-5
CDR3: CASSLPGTGVYEQYF
DNA: TGTGCCAGCAGCCTCCCGGGGACAGGGGTCTACGAGCAGTACTTC

length: 15
D: .
size: .
J: TRBJ2-1
V: TRBV28
CDR3: CASSSSGIGHNEQFF
DNA: TGTGCCAGCAGTTCTTCCGGGATCGGTCACAATGAGCAGTTCTTC

length: 13
D: .
size: .
J: TRBJ1-1
V: TRBV7-2
CDR3: CASSSNRATEAFF
DNA: TGTGCCAGCAGCTCAAACAGGGCCACTGAAGCTTTCTTT

length: 15
D: TRBD2
size: .
J: TRBJ2-7
V: TRBV14
CDR3: CASSQGGLAGNEQYF
DNA: TGTGCCAGCAGCCAAGGTGGACTAGCGGGAAACGAGCAGTACTTC

length: 15
D: .
size: once
J: TRBJ1-2
V: TRBV28
CDR3: CASRGAGLSVFGYTF
DNA: TGTGCCAGCAGGGGAGCGGGTCTAAGTGTCTTCGGCTACACCTTC

length: 14
D: .
size: .
J: TRBJ2-5
V: TRBV4-1
CDR3: CASSQVSGGETQYF
DNA: TGCGCCAGCAGCCAAGTCTCCGGAGGGGAGACCCAGTACTTC

length: 13
D: .
size: .
J: TRBJ2-7
V: TRBV5-4
CDR3: CASSLLGDYEQYF
DNA: TGTGCCAGCAGCTTGTTGGGGGACTACGAGCAGTACTTC